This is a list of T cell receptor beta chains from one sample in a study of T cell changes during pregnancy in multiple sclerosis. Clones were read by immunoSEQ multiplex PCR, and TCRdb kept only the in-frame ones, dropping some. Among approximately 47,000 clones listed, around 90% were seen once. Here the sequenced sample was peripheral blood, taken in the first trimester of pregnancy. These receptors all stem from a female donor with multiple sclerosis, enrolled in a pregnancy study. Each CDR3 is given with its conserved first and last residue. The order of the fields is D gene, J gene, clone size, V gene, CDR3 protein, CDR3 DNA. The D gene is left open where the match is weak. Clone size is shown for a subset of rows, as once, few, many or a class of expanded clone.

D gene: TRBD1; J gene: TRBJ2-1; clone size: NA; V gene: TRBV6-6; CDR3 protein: CASKGQTHHNEQFF; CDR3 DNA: TGTGCCAGCAAGGGACAGACCCACCACAATGAGCAGTTCTTC
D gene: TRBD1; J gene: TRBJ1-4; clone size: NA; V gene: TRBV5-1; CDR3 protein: CASSGGQGREKLFF; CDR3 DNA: TGCGCCAGCAGCGGAGGACAGGGAAGGGAAAAACTGTTTTTT
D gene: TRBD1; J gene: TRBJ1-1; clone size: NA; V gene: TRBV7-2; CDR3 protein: CASSLGPQGAGTEAFF; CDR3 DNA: TGTGCCAGCAGCTTAGGTCCACAGGGGGCAGGCACTGAAGCTTTCTTT
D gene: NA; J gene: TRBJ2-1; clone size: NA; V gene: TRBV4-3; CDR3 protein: CASSQALDSQAHNEQFF; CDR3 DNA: TGCGCCAGCAGCCAAGCTCTGGACTCCCAGGCCCACAATGAGCAGTTCTTC
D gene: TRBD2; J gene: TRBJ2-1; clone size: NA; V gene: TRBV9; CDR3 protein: CASNNREGNEQFF; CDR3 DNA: TGTGCCAGCAACAACCGGGAGGGGAATGAGCAGTTCTTC
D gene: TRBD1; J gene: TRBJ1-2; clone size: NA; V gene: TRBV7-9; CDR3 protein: CASRPGQGTYGYTF; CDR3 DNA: TGTGCCAGCCGCCCGGGACAGGGCACCTATGGCTACACCTTC
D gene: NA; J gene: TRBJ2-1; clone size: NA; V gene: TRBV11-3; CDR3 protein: CASSLEGEVNEQFF; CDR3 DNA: TGTGCCAGCAGCTTAGAAGGGGAGGTCAATGAGCAGTTCTTC
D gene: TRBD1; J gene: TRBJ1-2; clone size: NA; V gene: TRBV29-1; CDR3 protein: CSVLRDREVNYGYTF; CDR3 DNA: TGCAGCGTTCTCCGGGACAGGGAGGTTAACTATGGCTACACCTTC
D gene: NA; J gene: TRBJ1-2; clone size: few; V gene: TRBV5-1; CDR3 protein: CASRGQNYGYTF; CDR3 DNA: TGCGCCAGCAGAGGACAGAATTATGGCTACACCTTC
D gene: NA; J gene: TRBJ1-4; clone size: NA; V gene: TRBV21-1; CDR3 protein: CASSREGSRGEKLFF; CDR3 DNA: TGTGCCAGCAGCAGGGAGGGGTCTAGGGGCGAAAAACTGTTTTTT
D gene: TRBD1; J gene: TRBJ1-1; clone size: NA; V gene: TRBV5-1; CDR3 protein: CASSLGGTADHTEAFF; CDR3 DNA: TGCGCCAGCAGCTTGGGCGGGACAGCAGATCACACTGAAGCTTTCTTT
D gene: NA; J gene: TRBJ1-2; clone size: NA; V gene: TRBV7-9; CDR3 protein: CASSLGGLFYGYTF; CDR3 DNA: TGTGCCAGCAGCTTAGGGGGACTTTTCTATGGCTACACCTTC
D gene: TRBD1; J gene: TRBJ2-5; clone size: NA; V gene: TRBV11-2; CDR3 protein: CASSPDRGMLETQYF; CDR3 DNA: TGTGCCAGCAGCCCTGACAGGGGGATGTTAGAGACCCAGTACTTC
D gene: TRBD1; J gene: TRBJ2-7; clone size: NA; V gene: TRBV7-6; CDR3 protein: CASSPQQINRGEQYF; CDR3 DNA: TGTGCCAGCAGCCCTCAACAGATCAACAGGGGGGAGCAGTACTTC
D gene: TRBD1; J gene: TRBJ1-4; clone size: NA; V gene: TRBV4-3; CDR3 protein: CASSQDMGQNEKLFF; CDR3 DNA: TGCGCCAGCAGCCAAGATATGGGACAGAATGAAAAACTGTTTTTT
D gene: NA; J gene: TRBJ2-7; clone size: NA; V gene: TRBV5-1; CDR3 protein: CASSLGGTRSYEQYF; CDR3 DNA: TGCGCCAGCAGCTTAGGGGGTACGAGATCCTACGAGCAGTACTTC
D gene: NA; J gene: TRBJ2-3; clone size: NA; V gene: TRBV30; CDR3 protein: CAWSVLDGTDTQYF; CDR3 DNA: TGTGCCTGGAGTGTCCTAGATGGCACAGATACGCAGTATTTT
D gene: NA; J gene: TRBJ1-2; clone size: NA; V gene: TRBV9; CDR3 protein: CASSVFDKIDYGYTF; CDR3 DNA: TGTGCCAGCAGCGTTTTCGACAAAATTGACTATGGCTACACCTTC
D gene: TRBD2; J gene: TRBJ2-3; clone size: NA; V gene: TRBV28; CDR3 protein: CASSLRATSGVITQYF; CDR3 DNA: TGTGCCAGCAGTCTCCGCGCAACTAGCGGGGTGATTACGCAGTATTTT
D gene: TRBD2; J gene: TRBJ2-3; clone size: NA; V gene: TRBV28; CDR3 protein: CASRTSLAGGTDTQYF; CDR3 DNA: TGTGCCAGCAGAACCTCTCTAGCGGGGGGGACAGATACGCAGTATTTT
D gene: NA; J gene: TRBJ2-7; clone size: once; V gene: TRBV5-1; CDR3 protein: CASGRDSGEQYF; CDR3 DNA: TGCGCCAGCGGCCGGGATTCGGGAGAGCAGTACTTC
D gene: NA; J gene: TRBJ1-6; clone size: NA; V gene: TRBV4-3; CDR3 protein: CASSQERQDNSPLHF; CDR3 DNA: TGCGCCAGCAGCCAAGAGCGACAGGATAATTCACCCCTCCACTTT
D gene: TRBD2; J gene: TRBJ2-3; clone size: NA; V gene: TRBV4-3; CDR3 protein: CASSQGLSSGDDKNTQYF; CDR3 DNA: TGCGCCAGCAGCCAGGGGCTTTCTAGCGGGGATGACAAGAATACGCAGTATTTT
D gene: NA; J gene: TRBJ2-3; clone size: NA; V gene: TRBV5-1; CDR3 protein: CASSLEQLRDTQYF; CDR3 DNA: TGCGCCAGCAGCTTGGAACAGCTCCGTGATACGCAGTATTTT
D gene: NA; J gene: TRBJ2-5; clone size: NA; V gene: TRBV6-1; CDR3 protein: CASSSLAQETQYF; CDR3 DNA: TGTGCCAGCAGCTCACTAGCCCAAGAGACCCAGTACTTC
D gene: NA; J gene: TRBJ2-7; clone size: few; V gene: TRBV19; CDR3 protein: CASSMPSNSYEQYF; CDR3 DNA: TGTGCCAGTAGTATGCCGAGCAACTCCTACGAGCAGTACTTC
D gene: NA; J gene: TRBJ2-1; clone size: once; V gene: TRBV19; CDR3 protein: CATWSRGGGYNEQFF; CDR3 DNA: TGTGCCACCTGGTCGAGGGGAGGAGGTTACAATGAGCAGTTCTTC
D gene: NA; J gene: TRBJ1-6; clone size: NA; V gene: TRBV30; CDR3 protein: CAWSTQPQEGSSPLHF; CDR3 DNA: TGTGCCTGGAGCACCCAGCCCCAGGAGGGAAGTTCACCCCTCCACTTT
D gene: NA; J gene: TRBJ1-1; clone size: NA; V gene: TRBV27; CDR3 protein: CASSEQGEAFF; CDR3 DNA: TGTGCCAGCAGCGAACAGGGTGAAGCTTTCTTT
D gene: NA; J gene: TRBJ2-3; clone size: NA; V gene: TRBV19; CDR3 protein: CASSNGQTRVLTDTQYF; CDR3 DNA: TGTGCCAGTAGTAACGGACAGACACGCGTGCTCACAGATACGCAGTATTTT
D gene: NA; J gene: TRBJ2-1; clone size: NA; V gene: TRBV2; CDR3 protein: CASSEVYEQFF; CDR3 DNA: TGTGCCAGCAGTGAAGTCTATGAGCAGTTCTTC
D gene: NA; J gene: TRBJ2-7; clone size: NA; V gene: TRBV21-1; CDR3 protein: CASSPRTGGFDRRSYEQYF; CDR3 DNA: TGTGCCAGCAGCCCCCGGACAGGGGGCTTCGATAGGAGGTCCTACGAGCAGTACTTC
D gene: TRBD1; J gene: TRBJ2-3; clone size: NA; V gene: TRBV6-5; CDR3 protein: CASSITGDRTDTQYF; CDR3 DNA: TGTGCCAGCAGTATTACAGGGGACAGGACAGATACGCAGTATTTT
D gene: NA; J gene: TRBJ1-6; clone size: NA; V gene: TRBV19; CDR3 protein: CASSMSGLDDSPLHF; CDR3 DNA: TGTGCCAGTAGTATGTCTGGGCTTGATGACTCACCCCTCCACTTT
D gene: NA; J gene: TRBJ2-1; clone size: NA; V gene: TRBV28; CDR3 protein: CATLRYAVVPYNEQFF; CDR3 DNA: TGTGCCACCCTGAGATACGCCGTCGTACCGTACAATGAGCAGTTCTTC
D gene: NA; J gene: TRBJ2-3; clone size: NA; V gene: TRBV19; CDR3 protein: CASSMSSRTQYF; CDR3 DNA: TGTGCCAGTAGTATGTCGTCGCGGACGCAGTATTTT
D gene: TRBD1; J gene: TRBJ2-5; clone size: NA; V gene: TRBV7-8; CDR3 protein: CASSLGQGKTQYF; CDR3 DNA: TGTGCCAGCAGCTTAGGACAGGGCAAGACCCAGTACTTC
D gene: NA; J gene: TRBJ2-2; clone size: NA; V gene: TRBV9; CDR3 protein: CASSVATTRDRETPGSCFF; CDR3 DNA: NA
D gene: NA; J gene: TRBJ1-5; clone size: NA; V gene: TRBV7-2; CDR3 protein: CASSLVQGGNQPQHF; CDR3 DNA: TGTGCCAGCAGCTTAGTACAGGGAGGGAATCAGCCCCAGCATTTT
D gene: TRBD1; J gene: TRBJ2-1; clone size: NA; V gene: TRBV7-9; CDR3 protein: CASRKRTGPNEQFF; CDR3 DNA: TGTGCCAGCAGGAAGCGGACAGGGCCAAATGAGCAGTTCTTC
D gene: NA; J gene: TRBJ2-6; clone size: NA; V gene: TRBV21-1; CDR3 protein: CASSKASGQGFFCPSSGANVLTF; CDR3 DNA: TGTGCCAGCAGCAAAGCATCGGGACAGGGTTTTTTCTGCCCCAGCTCTGGGGCCAACGTCCTGACTTTC
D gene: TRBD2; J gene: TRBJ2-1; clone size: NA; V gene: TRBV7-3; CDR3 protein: CASSSLRGGGNEQFF; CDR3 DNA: TGTGCCAGCAGCTCCTTGCGGGGGGGCGGCAATGAGCAGTTCTTC
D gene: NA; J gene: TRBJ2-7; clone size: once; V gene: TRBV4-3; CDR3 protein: CASSQDQGGGYEQYF; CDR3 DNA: TGCGCCAGCAGCCAAGATCAGGGAGGGGGCTACGAGCAGTACTTC
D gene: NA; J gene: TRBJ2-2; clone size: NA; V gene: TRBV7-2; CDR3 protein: CASSTGQTNTGELFF; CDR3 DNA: TGTGCCAGCAGTACGGGACAAACTAACACCGGGGAGCTGTTTTTT
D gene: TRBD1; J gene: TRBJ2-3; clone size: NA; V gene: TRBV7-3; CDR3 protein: CASSYSGQGTDTQYF; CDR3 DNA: TGTGCCAGCAGCTATTCGGGACAGGGGACAGATACGCAGTATTTT